One T cell receptor (beta chain) is described in this entry. The entry originates in a study of OX40 agonist ivuxolimab in advanced cancers. Looking at the study overall: Ivuxolimab, an antibody that agonizes OX40 (CD134), was administered to the patients. The group had a mean age of roughly 56 years, ranged from about 20 to 90, and was less than 85% male. A history of anti-PD-1, anti-PD-L1 or anti-CTLA-4 therapy was acceptable, and 40% had some.

Sequenced by immunoSEQ multiplex PCR; TCRdb stores in-frame clones only, minus some. Altogether about 15,000 clones are present, 80% to 85% being singletons, with the ten largest covering 41%. This CDR3 has 16 residues. Germline V gene data show CDR1 as SSHAT and CDR2 as FNYEAQ (reference sequence). V shed 0 bases, J shed 7 bases, and the junction held 9 bases outside the gene matches. The sample consisted of CD4+ or CD8+ T cells sorted from blood, taken in a trial of the OX40 agonist ivuxolimab. The clonotype was recovered from an adult with an advanced solid tumor such as melanoma, head and neck, liver or kidney cancer. This chain connects TRBV7-7 to TRBJ1-2; 9 bases are shared with TRBD1. DNA of the CDR3: TGTGCCAGCAGCTTAGCGCTAAACAGGGGGCTTGGTGGCTACACCTTC. Protein sequence: CASSLALNRGLGGYTF.